This TCR beta chain was captured in a study of T cells in Graves' hyperthyroidism and ophthalmopathy (dated by TCRdb to the late 2010s). In the study overall: Peripheral blood samples were taken at initial diagnosis, before any treatment was given. A discovery cohort of about a hundred patients, approximately 44 with Graves' ophthalmopathy and approximately 60 with stable Graves' hyperthyroidism, was used to find distinguishing TCR V-J signatures. Whether ophthalmopathy could be predicted prospectively was tested in an independent validation cohort made up of 18 to 20 hyperthyroidism patients plus 17 patients who later progressed to ophthalmopathy. The roughly 91 discovery patients were randomly divided into training and test sets at a 7:3 ratio. Thyroid tissue and blood T-cell repertoires from over 5 Graves' hyperthyroidism patients were also compared in the study. Once sampling was done, hyperthyroidism patients were given methimazole at a starting dose of 30 mg daily, whereas ophthalmopathy patients were given high-dose intravenous methylprednisolone. The paper describes TCR Vbeta CDR3 sequencing of more than 120 peripheral blood samples, made up of 43 ophthalmopathy patients, 70 to 75 hyperthyroidism patients and 17 progressor patients. Paper-wide results and their limitations: Most expanded thyroid clonotypes (frequency above 0.001) were also found in blood, which suggests that blood repertoires may mirror thyroid immune responses. A model built on a 13 V-J signature distinguished ophthalmopathy from stable hyperthyroidism, reaching around 87% sensitivity and 81.08% specificity in cross-validation and 80%/75% in testing. In validation, progression to ophthalmopathy was predicted by the model with 70.59% sensitivity and under 85% specificity, a median of approximately 6.5 months before onset. No statistical method was used to fix the sample size in advance, and group allocation was not hidden from the investigators.

Hyperthyroidism patients were newly diagnosed, had a disease duration of under 2 months, and were aged 18 to 65 years. Any patient with an uncontrolled infection, another autoimmune disease, pregnancy or lactation was excluded. Diagnoses relied on clinical symptoms, serum thyroxine and TRAb, thyroid ultrasound and orbital computed tomography. Blood from progressor patients was drawn when they were first diagnosed with hyperthyroidism, before any ophthalmopathy symptoms appeared. PBMCs were separated from roughly 10 ml of fresh peripheral blood using Ficoll-Paque density gradient centrifugation. Progressor patients were defined as those initially diagnosed with Graves' hyperthyroidism in whom ophthalmopathy developed during follow-up. Total RNA was extracted using Trizol reagent, and RNA quality was assessed on an Agilent 2100 Bioanalyzer. The TCR beta CDR3 regions were amplified from the RNA transcripts. A first-round RT-PCR of the TCR CDR3 used the HTBI primer set with the Qiagen OneStep RT-PCR kit. Libraries were constructed in a second round of multiplex PCR, after which size selection and purification were performed. The libraries were sequenced on an Illumina HiSeq2000 using paired-end 100 bp reads. The paper's data handling went like this. Raw data were processed with SOAPnuke, discarding reads with adapters, uncalled bases, mean Phred below 15, or no exact constant-primer or identifier match. High-quality paired reads were merged using COPE v1.2.5, and each unique nucleotide sequence was defined as a clonotype. MiTCR v1.1 was used to align the clonotypes against IMGT TRBV, TRBD and TRBJ reference segments. The analysis was restricted to V-J combinations with a frequency above 0.0001, which together covered 99.2% of the repertoires. A TCS score was defined as the ratio of F50 (clonal expansion) to E x V (chaos), with BLOSUM62-based TCRdist applied between CDR3 peptides within each V-J. Welch's t-statistics and random forest reduced around 520 V-J features to about 13, which were used in a naive Bayes classifier (R e1071). TCRdb cleaned the public reads at Q25 with fastp, built clones with MiXCR and kept in-frame beta chains. For every CDR3 protein sequence, its rows merge into one entry that carries the most common genes and DNA. The V and J calls and clone size come from TCRdb's table, not from the authors' own analysis. In this sample the table shows around 250,000 distinct CDR3 sequences, 13% to 15% of which occur a single time. The ten largest clones take up more than 10% of the sample.

About this clonotype itself: Which antigen it targets is not known. Base qualities were left out, and no much larger clone turns up one base away.

Based on the germline V gene, the CDR1 and CDR2 sequences are MGHRA and YSYEKL. Spanning cysteine to phenylalanine, the CDR3 consists of 16 amino acids. Solely the CDR3 DNA is kept, with 48 bases framed from the first base. V sheds 5 bases and J sheds 0 bases, leaving 14 bases between their ends. The sequence was obtained from a woman aged 40 to 50 with Graves' hyperthyroidism that later progressed to Graves' ophthalmopathy. The chain couples TRBV4-1 to TRBJ2-1, with an unclear D gene assignment. The specimen was blood. The CDR3 loop reads CASSLHLGSSYNEQFF. DNA sequence: TGCGCCAGCAGCTTACACCTTGGAAGCTCCTACAATGAGCAGTTCTTC.